The 26 T cell receptor beta chains reported below all come from one sample, sequenced in a study of identical twins. TCRdb reprocessed the 5' RACE reads with MiXCR, giving one entry per CDR3 protein. This table holds around 300,000 distinct CDR3 sequences, around 8.8% found once. The data also belong to a second study, concerning yellow fever vaccine responses in identical twins.

Sequencing was performed on memory (CD45RO+) T cells sorted from blood. The receptors derive from a woman aged 18-29 years in good health.

This clonotype was recorded a few times. CDR3 DNA sequence: TGCGCCAGCAGACGTTCCGGGACTAGCGGGGGGGAGGGTGAGCAGTTCTTC. Amino acids: CASRRSGTSGGEGEQFF. The rearrangement joins TRBV4-1 to TRBJ2-1; 16 bases are shared with TRBD2. Germline V CDR1 and CDR2: MGHRA, YSYEKL. V lost 6 bases to trimming and J lost 9 bases; unmatched junction nucleotides: 11. The CDR3 covers 17 residues.

This clonotype was detected many times. The rearrangement links TRBV10-3 to TRBJ2-7; 8 bases agree with TRBD2. J gave up 4 bases and V 3 bases, and 5 bases lay outside the gene matches. CDR1 and CDR2 from the germline V gene are ENHRY and SYGVKD. The CDR3 contains 14 residues. CDR3 sequence reads: CAISEEREPYEQYF. CDR3 bases: TGTGCCATCAGTGAAGAGCGGGAGCCGTACGAGCAGTACTTC.

The chain employs TRBV18 and TRBJ1-2, with D tentatively TRBD1 (5 bases). The CDR3 consists of 13 residues. Germline V lookup: CDR1 KGHSH, CDR2 LQKENI. The V end lost 4 bases, the J end lost 5 bases, and 11 bases lay between the germline ends. CDR3 residues: CASSLDEGYGYTF. In DNA, the CDR3 is TGTGCCAGCTCACTGGACGAGGGGTATGGCTACACCTTC.

The V gene is TRBV7-8, the J gene TRBJ2-7, with 9 bases identical to TRBD2. CDR1 is SGHVS, CDR2 FQNEAQ, per germline. The junction had 9 bases not matched to a gene; V was cut back by 5 bases and J by 7 bases. CDR3 length equals 14 residues. The CDR3 sequence: CASSPLAGVAEQYF. CDR3 coding DNA: TGTGCCAGCAGCCCCTTAGCGGGAGTGGCTGAGCAGTACTTC.

This clonotype was seen at least ten times. The V gene is TRBV20-1, the J gene TRBJ2-1; no firm D call. The CDR3 length is 15 residues. The V gene lost 0 bases and the J gene lost 4 bases, with 13 bases spanning the gap. Germline CDR1 DFQATT, CDR2 SNEGSKA (reference sequence). The CDR3 nucleotides are TGCAGTGCTAGAGAGGCCCGCAGCCCATACAATGAGCAGTTCTTC. Its translation is CSAREARSPYNEQFF.

This clonotype was seen repeatedly, ten times or more. The chain recombines TRBV2 with TRBJ1-4; TRBD1 agrees at 8 bases. Trimming cost V 6 bases and J 3 bases; bases outside gene matches: 6. CDR3 length equals 15 residues. Germline V gives CDR1 SNHLY, CDR2 FYNNEI. The CDR3 coding sequence is TGTGCCAGCAGCGAACAGGGGGTTCCTAATGAAAAACTGTTTTTT. Its translation is CASSEQGVPNEKLFF. The variable domain in full, with the rest retrieved from reference TRBV2 and TRBJ1-4, is EPEVTQTPSHQVTQMGQEVILRCVPISNHLYFYWYRQILGQKVEFLVSFYNNEISEKSEIFDDQFSVERPDGSNFTLKIRSTKLEDSAMYFCASSEQGVPNEKLFFGSGTQLSVL.

This sequence joins TRBV6-1 and TRBJ2-3; D assignment may be TRBD1 or TRBD2 (5 bases each). The V end lost 0 bases, the J end lost 11 bases, and 21 bases lay between the germline ends. Germline V lookup: CDR1 MNHNS, CDR2 SASEGT. This CDR3 is 16 amino acids long. The CDR3 protein is CASSEAPGPQHGGQYF. In DNA form, the CDR3 reads TGTGCCAGCAGTGAAGCGCCGGGACCTCAACATGGAGGGCAGTATTTT.

The gene calls are TRBV12-3 or TRBV12-4 and TRBJ2-2, with 12 nucleotides matching TRBD2. J was trimmed by 7 bases and V by 6 bases; bases with no gene match: 6. This CDR3 contains 15 residues. The CDR3 reads CASSLLAGGIGELFF. CDR3 nucleotide sequence: TGTGCCAGCAGCCTACTAGCGGGGGGAATCGGGGAGCTGTTTTTT.

This clonotype appeared a few times. J is TRBJ1-1 and V is TRBV14; D may be TRBD1 (6 bases). V gave up 4 bases and J gave up 1 base, with 13 bases separating them. The CDR3 length is 15 residues. Germline CDR1 is SGHDN and CDR2 is FVKESK. CDR3 protein: CASSPEQGRNTEAFF. The CDR3 nucleotides read TGTGCCAGCAGCCCGGAACAGGGAAGGAACACTGAAGCTTTCTTT. The variable domain in full, completed from reference TRBV14 and TRBJ1-1, reads EAGVTQFPSHSVIEKGQTVTLRCDPISGHDNLYWYRRVMGKEIKFLLHFVKESKQDESGMPNNRFLAERTGGTYSTLKVQPAELEDSGVYFCASSPEQGRNTEAFFGQGTRLTVV.

This clonotype was seen many times. The chain employs TRBV7-9 and TRBJ1-1; D ambiguous. With 4 bases removed from V and 5 bases from J, the gap between germline ends came to 14 bases. The CDR3 sequence is 14 residues long. Germline values: CDR1 SEHNR, CDR2 FQNEAQ (reference sequence). CDR3 loop: CASSYELRATEAFF. Here the CDR3 DNA reads TGTGCCAGCAGCTACGAACTTAGAGCGACTGAAGCTTTCTTT.

This clonotype was seen ten or more times. The V call is TRBV4-1, the J call TRBJ1-2; D might be TRBD1 (5 bases). The V gene's germline CDR1 is MGHRA and CDR2 YSYEKL. The germline V and J ends were trimmed by 0 bases and 9 bases, with 14 bases remaining between them. CDR3 size: 14 residues. The CDR3 here is CASSQDDSVYRYTF. CDR3 nucleotide sequence: TGCGCCAGCAGCCAAGATGACAGTGTGTATCGCTACACCTTC.

This clonotype was found a few times. The chain joins TRBV6-5 to TRBJ1-5; D uncertain. This CDR3 has 14 amino acids. The germline V gene has CDR1 MNHEY and CDR2 SVGAGI. Trimming shortened V by 0 bases and J by 6 bases, and 9 bases separated the two germline ends. The CDR3 DNA reads TGTGCCAGCAGTTACTCTAGCGTTCGTCAGCCCCAGCATTTT. Translated, it gives CASSYSSVRQPQHF.

This clonotype has just a few counts. The genes are TRBV29-1 and TRBJ2-3, with 7 bases fitting TRBD2. Germline CDR1 and CDR2: SQVTM and ANQGSEA. Trimming removed 4 bases from V and 3 bases from J; junction bases left unmatched: 7. This CDR3 region has 14 residues. Here the CDR3 reads CSVAPGLQTDTQYF. CDR3 sequence (DNA): TGCAGCGTTGCTCCGGGACTACAAACAGATACGCAGTATTTT.

This clonotype was recorded many times. The chain links TRBV28 to TRBJ2-2, with 7 bases that match TRBD1. Germline V gene data show CDR1 as MDHEN and CDR2 as SYDVKM. V was clipped by 6 bases and J by 1 base; unmatched bases: 8. The CDR3 runs to 16 residues. As DNA, the CDR3 is TGTGCCAGCAGCTCATGGGACAGATTGAACACCGGGGAGCTGTTTTTT. Translation: CASSSWDRLNTGELFF.

This clonotype was counted only a few times. The rearrangement uses TRBV6-4 and TRBJ2-1, with D tentatively TRBD1 or TRBD2 (5 bases each). Germline V gives CDR1 MRHNA, CDR2 SNTAGT. The germline V and J ends were trimmed by 3 bases and 9 bases, with 18 bases remaining between them. This CDR3 spans 15 amino acids. CDR3 loop: CASSEGLAASVEQFF. Written as DNA, the CDR3 is TGTGCCAGCAGTGAGGGGCTAGCCGCGAGTGTTGAGCAGTTCTTC.

To note about this clonotype: A junction boundary mismatches the germline segment, possibly from a read error. The chain employs TRBV2 and TRBJ2-3, with D possibly TRBD1 on 6 matching bases. Germline CDR1 reads SNHLY; CDR2 reads FYNNEI. The CDR3 extends over 14 amino acids. The CDR3 sequence: CASIEDRRTDTQYF. The CDR3 DNA reads as TGTGCCAGCATTGAAGACAGGCGCACAGATACGCAGTATTTT.

In its sample, this clonotype was seen many times. J is TRBJ2-1 and V is TRBV20-1; no clear D gene. V gave up 6 bases and J gave up 9 bases, with 12 bases separating them. Germline V lookup: CDR1 DFQATT, CDR2 SNEGSKA (reference sequence). The CDR3 consists of 11 residues. CDR3 in amino acids: CSASHLSEQFF. As DNA, the CDR3 is TGCAGTGCCTCCCATCTAAGTGAGCAGTTCTTC.

CDR3 DNA sequence: TGTGCCAGCAGCCGTAACCCAGATACGCAGTATTTT. It encodes CASSRNPDTQYF. J is TRBJ2-3 and V is TRBV11-3; D not resolved. CDR3 size: 12 residues. Germline-derived CDR1 and CDR2 are SGHNT and YENEEA. Trimming removed 5 bases from V and 4 bases from J, with 7 bases in between. The full variable domain, with the rest looked up from reference TRBV11-3 and TRBJ2-3, is EAGVVQSPRYKIIEKKQPVAFWCNPISGHNTLYWYLQNLGQGPELLIRYENEEAVDDSQLPKDRFSAERLKGVDSTLKIQPAELGDSAVYLCASSRNPDTQYFGPGTRLTVL.

This clonotype was seen repeatedly, ten times or more. The rearrangement links TRBV12-3 or TRBV12-4 to TRBJ2-5, with D perhaps being TRBD1 or TRBD2 (6 bases each). CDR3 size: 13 residues. The V and J ends lost 3 bases and 5 bases respectively, with 10 bases between them. CDR3 DNA: TGTGCCAGCAGTTTGGGGGGCCCCGAGACCCAGTACTTC. It encodes CASSLGGPETQYF.

The sample holds a few counts of this clonotype. The rearrangement joins TRBV10-3 to TRBJ2-1; D is unresolved. V was pared by 6 bases and J by 5 bases, with 5 bases between. There are 11 residues in the CDR3. CDR1 ENHRY and CDR2 SYGVKD come from the germline V gene. CDR3 region: CAISTNNEQFF. Here the CDR3 DNA reads TGTGCCATCAGCACCAACAATGAGCAGTTCTTC.

This clonotype was seen more than once but under ten times. J is TRBJ2-2 and V is TRBV5-5; maybe TRBD1 (6 bases). The CDR3 is 18 residues long. Germline CDR1 SGHKS, CDR2 YYEKEE (reference sequence). Trimming took 6 bases from V and 0 from J, leaving 21 bases between them. CDR3 residues: CASTSGGWGHSNTGELFF. CDR3 nucleotide sequence: TGTGCCAGCACCTCAGGCGGATGGGGACATTCGAACACCGGGGAGCTGTTTTTT.

This clonotype appeared many times. V is TRBV5-1 and J is TRBJ1-1, with TRBD1 as a possible D gene (5 bases). CDR1 and CDR2 (germline): SGHRS, YFSETQ. The CDR3 length is 15 residues. V lost 4 bases and J 4 bases, leaving 17 bases between the germline ends. DNA of the CDR3: TGCGCCAGCAGCCCCGAAGGATCGGACATCACTGAAGCTTTCTTT. It codes for CASSPEGSDITEAFF. Looking up the rest from reference TRBV5-1 and TRBJ1-1 gives the full variable domain: KAGVTQTPRYLIKTRGQQVTLSCSPISGHRSVSWYQQTPGQGLQFLFEYFSETQRNKGNFPGRFSGRQFSNSRSEMNVSTLELGDSALYLCASSPEGSDITEAFFGQGTRLTVV.

The sample holds a few counts of this clonotype. This sequence joins TRBV3-1 and TRBJ2-2, with 7 bases lining up with TRBD2. V trimming: 1 base; J trimming: 6 bases; junction bases outside the gene matches: 8. The CDR3 contains 16 residues. From germline, CDR1 is LGHDT and CDR2 YNNKEL (reference sequence). CDR3 in amino acids: CASSQVRGIGPGELFF. CDR3 DNA: TGTGCCAGCAGCCAAGTGCGGGGGATTGGCCCCGGGGAGCTGTTTTTT.

In this sample, this clonotype turned up a few times. This chain links TRBV18 with TRBJ1-5; 8 nucleotides align to TRBD1. Germline CDR1 KGHSH, CDR2 LQKENI. This CDR3 is built from 14 residues. Trimming removed 6 bases from V and 7 bases from J; junction bases left unmatched: 8. CDR3 sequence: CASSSTGGEQPQHF. DNA of the CDR3: TGTGCCAGCTCGTCTACAGGGGGTGAACAGCCCCAGCATTTT. Complete variable domain (other parts from reference TRBV18 and TRBJ1-5): NAGVMQNPRHLVRRRGQEARLRCSPMKGHSHVYWYRQLPEEGLKFMVYLQKENIIDESGMPKERFSAEFPKEGPSILRIQQVVRGDSAAYFCASSSTGGEQPQHFGDGTRLSIL.

This chain uses TRBV5-1 with TRBJ2-1; unclear D gene. The length of the CDR3 is 14 residues. The V end lost 3 bases, the J end lost 5 bases, and 12 bases lay between the germline ends. Germline V gene data show CDR1 as SGHRS and CDR2 as YFSETQ. The CDR3 loop is CASSSYTANNEQFF. CDR3 nucleotide sequence: TGCGCCAGCAGCTCATACACTGCAAACAATGAGCAGTTCTTC.

This clonotype was recorded at least ten times. The genes are TRBV4-2 and TRBJ1-1, with a tentative D call TRBD1 (5 bases). Looked up from germline, CDR1 is LGHNA and CDR2 is YNFKEQ. The V end lost 7 bases, the J end lost 4 bases, and 16 bases lay between the germline ends. This CDR3 has 14 amino acids. CDR3 nucleotide sequence: TGTGCCAGCAACGATCCTTGGGGGGGCACTGAAGCTTTCTTT. Encoded protein: CASNDPWGGTEAFF.